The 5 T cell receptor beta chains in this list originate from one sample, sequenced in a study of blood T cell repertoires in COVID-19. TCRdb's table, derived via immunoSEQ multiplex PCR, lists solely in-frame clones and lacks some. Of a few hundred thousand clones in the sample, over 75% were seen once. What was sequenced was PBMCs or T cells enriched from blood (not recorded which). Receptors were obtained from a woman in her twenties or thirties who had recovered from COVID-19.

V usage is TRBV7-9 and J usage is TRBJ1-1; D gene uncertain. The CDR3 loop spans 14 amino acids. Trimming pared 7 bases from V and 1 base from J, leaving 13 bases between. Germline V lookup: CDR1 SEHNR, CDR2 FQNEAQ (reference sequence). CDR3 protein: CASTLNVANTEAFF. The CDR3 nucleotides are TGTGCCAGCACCCTGAATGTAGCGAACACTGAAGCTTTCTTT.

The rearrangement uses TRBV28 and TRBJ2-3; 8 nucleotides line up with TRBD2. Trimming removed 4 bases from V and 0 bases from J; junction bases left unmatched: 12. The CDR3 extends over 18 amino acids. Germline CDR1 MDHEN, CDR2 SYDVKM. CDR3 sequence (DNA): TGTGCCAGCAGTTCGTATTCTAGCGGGTCGTGGAGCACAGATACGCAGTATTTT. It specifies CASSSYSSGSWSTDTQYF.

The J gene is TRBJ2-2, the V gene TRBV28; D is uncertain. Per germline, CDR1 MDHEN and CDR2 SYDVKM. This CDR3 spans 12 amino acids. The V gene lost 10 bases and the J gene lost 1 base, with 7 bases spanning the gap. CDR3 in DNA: TGTGCCACCAACGGGAACACCGGGGAGCTGTTTTTT. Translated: CATNGNTGELFF.

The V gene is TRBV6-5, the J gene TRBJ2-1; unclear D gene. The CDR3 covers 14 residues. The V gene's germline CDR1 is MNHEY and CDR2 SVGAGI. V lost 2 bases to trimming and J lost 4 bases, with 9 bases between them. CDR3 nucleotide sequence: TGTGCCAGCAGTTACCATAGCCCGTACAATGAGCAGTTCTTC. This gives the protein CASSYHSPYNEQFF.

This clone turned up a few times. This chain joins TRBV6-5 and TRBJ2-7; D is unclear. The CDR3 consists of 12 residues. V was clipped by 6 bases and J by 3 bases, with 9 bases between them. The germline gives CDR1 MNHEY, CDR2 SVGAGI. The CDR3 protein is CASSPRHYEQYF. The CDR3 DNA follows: TGTGCCAGCAGCCCCAGACACTACGAGCAGTACTTC.